The entry below gives a single T cell receptor beta chain sequence along with its context. As yet, its antigen is unknown. RNA transcripts yielded amplified TCR beta CDR3 regions. The TCR CDR3 first-round RT-PCR relied on the HTBI primer set. TCRdb re-analysed the multiplex PCR reads in MiXCR, keeping a single row per CDR3 protein. The sample yields about 740,000 distinct CDR3 sequences, approximately 15% seen once. PBMCs stemmed from 10 ml fresh peripheral blood. Unmatched junction bases numbered 9, after V lost 0 bases and J lost 6 bases. The germline V gene encodes CDR1 DFQATT and CDR2 SNEGSKA (reference sequence). The CDR3 consists of 16 residues. The data were taken from a study of T cells in Graves' hyperthyroidism and ophthalmopathy. Whole-study results and caveats: In the analysis, a 13 V-J model separated ophthalmopathy from stable hyperthyroidism. With a median lead of about 6.9 months before onset, the model predicted ophthalmopathy.

The sample was blood. This chain joins TRBV20-1 and TRBJ1-5; 9 bases are shared with TRBD1. This receptor was identified in a woman younger than 30 with Graves' hyperthyroidism. The DNA for the CDR3 is TGCAGTGCTAGAGAAAAGACAGGGGGTGAAGCTCAGCCCCAGCATTTT. Amino acids: CSAREKTGGEAQPQHF.